This TCR beta chain was sequenced in a study of cytomegalovirus exposure and HLA in healthy donors. Amplification used 60 Vbeta primers and 13 Jbeta primers. Original data processing: As a later analysis found, there were 80 million or so unique TCR beta chains, of which roughly 11 million were shared. Profiling relied on immunoSEQ multiplex PCR, and the TCRdb table lists in-frame clones only, not all of them. The V and J calls and clone size are taken from that table; D and trimming were inferred from the DNA. This table has hundreds of thousands of clones, around 90% appearing once. Concerning this clone: Antigen unknown. Other DNA sequences in this sample translate to the same CDR3.

Germline loops: CDR1 MNHEY, CDR2 SMNVEV (reference sequence). The CDR3 consists of 13 residues. Trimming took 2 bases from V and 1 from J, leaving 5 bases between them. Study-wide results and limits: What was likely a sequencing artifact was a cluster of highly shared sequence variants.

The V gene is TRBV27, the J gene TRBJ1-1, with D hard to call. This clonotype originated in a young woman in good health and CMV-seronegative. The sample was PBMCs. The CDR3 reads CASSLGRNTEAFF. The DNA of the CDR3 is TGTGCCAGCAGTTTAGGCAGGAACACTGAAGCTTTCTTT.